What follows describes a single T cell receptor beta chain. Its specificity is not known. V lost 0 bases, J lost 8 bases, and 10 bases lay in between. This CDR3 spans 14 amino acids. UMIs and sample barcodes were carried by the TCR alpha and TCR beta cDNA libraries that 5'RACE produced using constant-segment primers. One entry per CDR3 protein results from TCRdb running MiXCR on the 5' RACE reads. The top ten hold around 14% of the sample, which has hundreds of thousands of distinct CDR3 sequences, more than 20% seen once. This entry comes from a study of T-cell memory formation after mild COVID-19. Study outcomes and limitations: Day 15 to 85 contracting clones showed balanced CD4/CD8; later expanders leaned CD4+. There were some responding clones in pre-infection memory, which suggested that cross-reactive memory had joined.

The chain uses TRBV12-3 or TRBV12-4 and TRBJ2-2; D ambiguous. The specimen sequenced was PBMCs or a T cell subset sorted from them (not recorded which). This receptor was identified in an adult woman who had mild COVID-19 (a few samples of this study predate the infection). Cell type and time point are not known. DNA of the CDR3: TGTGCCAGCAGTTTAGCGCATCGACGGGGGGAGCTGTTTTTT. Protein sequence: CASSLAHRRGELFF.